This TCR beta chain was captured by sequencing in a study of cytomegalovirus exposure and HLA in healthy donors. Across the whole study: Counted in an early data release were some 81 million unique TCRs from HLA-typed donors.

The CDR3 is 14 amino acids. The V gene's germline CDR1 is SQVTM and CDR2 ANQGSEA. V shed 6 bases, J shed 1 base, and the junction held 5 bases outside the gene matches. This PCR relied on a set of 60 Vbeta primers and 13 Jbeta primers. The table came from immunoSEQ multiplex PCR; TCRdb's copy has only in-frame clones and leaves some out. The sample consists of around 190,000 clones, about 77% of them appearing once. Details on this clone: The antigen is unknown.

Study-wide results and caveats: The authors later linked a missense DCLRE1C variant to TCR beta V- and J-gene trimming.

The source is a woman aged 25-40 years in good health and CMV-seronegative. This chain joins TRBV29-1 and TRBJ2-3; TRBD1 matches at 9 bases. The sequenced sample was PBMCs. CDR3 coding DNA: TGCAGCGTAAACCGGGACAGGGGCACAGATACGCAGTATTTT. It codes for CSVNRDRGTDTQYF.